This T cell receptor beta chain came from a study of T cells in localized non-small cell lung cancer. CDR3 length equals 15 residues. Trimming cost V 1 base and J 3 bases; bases outside gene matches: 6. Germline CDR1 SGHNT, CDR2 YENEEA. Assay: immunoSEQ multiplex PCR; the TCRdb copy retains only in-frame clones and omits some. The table has 20,000 to 30,000 clones, about 88% seen once; the top ten hold 14%. This TCR derives from a female donor of 60 years or more with stage I lung adenocarcinoma. Here the sequenced sample was peripheral blood, taken before any cancer treatment. V gene TRBV11-3 combines with J gene TRBJ2-7, with 7 bases lining up with TRBD1. The CDR3 loop is CASSLASGTVYEQYF. The CDR3 DNA follows: TGTGCCAGCAGCTTAGCCTCCGGGACAGTCTACGAGCAGTACTTC.